This T cell receptor (beta chain) was profiled in a study of identical twins. General study results and limits: Memory repertoires lacked the insertion deficit that abundant cord blood beta clonotypes showed.

As to this clonotype: The target antigen is unknown.

CDR3 size: 14 residues. With 1 base removed from V and 2 bases from J, the gap between germline ends came to 9 bases. Germline V gene lookup returns CDR1 SGHTA and CDR2 FQGNSA. TCRdb re-analysed the 5' RACE reads in MiXCR, keeping a single row per CDR3 protein. Among 200,000 to 250,000 distinct CDR3 sequences listed, around 8.1% were seen once. Each donor was a healthy Caucasian. The same specimen was also included in a second study, on yellow fever vaccine responses in identical twins.

This TCR was recovered from a woman younger than 30 in good health. Sequencing input: memory (CD45RO+) T cells sorted from blood. This chain links TRBV7-2 with TRBJ2-7; possible D gene TRBD1, 5 bases. Here the CDR3 DNA reads TGTGCCAGCAGCTTAGTATTAGGGGCCTACGAGCAGTACTTC. This gives the protein CASSLVLGAYEQYF.